A single sample gave rise to the 16 T cell receptor beta chains below, sequenced in a study of T-cell reconstitution after alpha-beta-depleted transplantation in children. Unique molecular identifiers tagged the TCRbeta library. TCRdb reprocessed the PCR reads via MiXCR and lists one record per CDR3 protein. This sample yields 300,000 to 350,000 distinct CDR3 sequences, of which roughly 15% are seen a single time; just over 40% belongs to the top ten. The sequences come from PBMCs, mostly from graft donor cells, collected 360 days after TCRalphabeta/CD19-depleted stem cell transplant. Receptors were obtained from a male patient under 10 years old who had a stem cell transplant for acute lymphoblastic leukemia, so the T cells may come from the graft donor.

The chain links TRBV6-1 to TRBJ2-1; 10 positions agree with TRBD2. V lost 7 bases, J lost 0 bases, and 6 bases stayed unmatched. Germline V CDR1 and CDR2: MNHNS, SASEGT. The CDR3 has 16 amino acids. CDR3 region: CASTSGRRSSYNEQFF. In DNA form, the CDR3 reads TGTGCCAGCACTAGCGGGAGAAGGAGCTCCTACAATGAGCAGTTCTTC.

CDR3: CASSPLPGLSYEQYF. The CDR3 region has the DNA TGTGCCAGCAGCCCTCTCCCGGGGTTGTCCTACGAGCAGTACTTC. This chain uses TRBV14 with TRBJ2-7, with a possible D match to TRBD2 (5 bases). This CDR3 is 15 amino acids long. V dropped 4 bases and J dropped 1 base, with 14 bases sitting between them. Germline loops: CDR1 SGHDN, CDR2 FVKESK.

The chain recombines TRBV19 with TRBJ2-1; 15 nucleotides agree with TRBD2. The CDR3 covers 18 residues. The germline V gene has CDR1 LNHDA and CDR2 SQIVND (reference sequence). Trimming removed 8 bases from V and 2 bases from J; junction bases left unmatched: 10. CDR3 coding DNA: TGTGCCAGTGCTGGGGGGACTAGCGGGAGGAGCCCCTACAATGAGCAGTTCTTC. It codes for CASAGGTSGRSPYNEQFF.

V is TRBV20-1 and J is TRBJ2-1; 12 bases agree with TRBD2. CDR1 and CDR2 from the germline V gene are DFQATT and SNEGSKA (reference sequence). V shed 3 bases, J shed 7 bases, and the junction held 10 bases outside the gene matches. This CDR3 is built from 16 residues. The CDR3 protein is CSASPLLAGGLNEQFF. The CDR3 DNA sequence: TGCAGTGCTAGTCCCCTCCTAGCGGGAGGGTTGAATGAGCAGTTCTTC.

The chain employs TRBV27 and TRBJ1-4, with 7 bases fitting TRBD1. CDR1 MNHEY and CDR2 SMNVEV come from the germline V gene (reference sequence). This CDR3 region has 15 residues. The V gene end was trimmed by 6 bases and the J gene end by 8 bases; junction bases not matched to a gene: 12. CDR3 nucleotide sequence: TGTGCCAGCAGATCCGGGACAGTGAAGGGAGAAAAACTGTTTTTT. It translates to CASRSGTVKGEKLFF.

This chain uses TRBV12-3 or TRBV12-4 with TRBJ2-5; a possible D gene is TRBD2 (5 bases). Trimming left V 6 bases short and J 2 bases short, with 16 bases between. The CDR3 covers 15 residues. The CDR3 DNA is TGTGCCAGCAGCCCCTCCGAGCGGCAGCAAGAGACCCAGTACTTC. It is translated as CASSPSERQQETQYF.

This clonotype was observed many times. V gene TRBV29-1 combines with J gene TRBJ2-7; no clear D. V was cut by 4 bases and J by 4 bases, with 23 bases left in between. There are 16 residues in the CDR3. Germline V CDR1 and CDR2: SQVTM, ANQGSEA. DNA of the CDR3: TGCAGCGTTGTTCCGACCTCAGGTACGCTATTATACGAGCAGTACTTC. This sequence encodes CSVVPTSGTLLYEQYF.

This clonotype was found once. A much larger clone lies a single base off, so this may be a read error. The chain is built from TRBV28 and TRBJ2-1, with 9 bases matching TRBD2. Germline V gene sequence: CDR1 MDHEN, CDR2 SYDVKM. The CDR3 is made up of 16 amino acids. CDR3 amino acids: CASSLPLAGSWYERFF. The CDR3 bases are TGTGCCAGCAGTTTACCCCTAGCGGGATCTTGGTATGAGCGGTTCTTC.

V and J are TRBV20-1 and TRBJ2-1, with D possibly matching TRBD1 (5 bases). Germline loops: CDR1 DFQATT, CDR2 SNEGSKA (reference sequence). This CDR3 comprises 14 residues. V lost 2 bases to trimming and J lost 8 bases, with 16 bases between them. The CDR3, as DNA: TGCAGTGCTAGACGACAGCCTAAGAGCCATGAGCAGTTCTTC. Translating gives CSARRQPKSHEQFF.

The V and J genes are TRBV10-3 and TRBJ2-5; D uncertain. The V end lost 8 bases, the J end lost 5 bases, and 9 bases lay between the germline ends. This CDR3 is built from 11 residues. The germline gives CDR1 ENHRY, CDR2 SYGVKD. CDR3: CAIGLGETQYF. The CDR3 region has the DNA TGTGCCATCGGTCTCGGGGAGACCCAGTACTTC.

The V call is TRBV10-3, the J call TRBJ2-1, with 10 bases lining up with TRBD2. J lost 9 bases, V lost 5 bases, and 10 bases had no gene match. The CDR3 covers 15 residues. CDR1 is ENHRY, CDR2 SYGVKD, per germline. As DNA, the CDR3 is TGTGCCATCAGTCCAGCGGGAGGGTTAAAGACTGAGCAGTTCTTC. Protein product: CAISPAGGLKTEQFF.

V and J are TRBV4-3 and TRBJ1-1; the match to TRBD1 covers 11 bases. The CDR3 is 16 amino acids. V lost 0 bases and J lost 5; bases outside the gene matches: 5. In germline, CDR1 is LGHNA, CDR2 YSLEER. Here the CDR3 DNA reads TGCGCCAGCAGCCAAGACCCGGGGACAGGGGGTACTGAAGCTTTCTTT. Amino acid sequence: CASSQDPGTGGTEAFF.

This clonotype was seen a few times. The chain couples TRBV5-1 to TRBJ2-7; D not certain. The ends were cut back, 0 bases at V and 0 bases at J, with 10 bases in the middle. The CDR3 is 15 residues long. Germline lookup yields CDR1 SGHRS and CDR2 YFSETQ. The CDR3 nucleotides are TGCGCCAGCAGCTTGGGCCCCGGAACCTCCTACGAGCAGTACTTC. It encodes CASSLGPGTSYEQYF.

The chain combines TRBV7-9 with TRBJ2-5, with D perhaps being TRBD1 or TRBD2 (7 bases each). The CDR3 has 17 amino acids. CDR1 is SEHNR and CDR2 is FQNEAQ in the germline V gene (reference sequence). With 4 bases removed from V and 4 bases from J, the gap between germline ends came to 22 bases. CDR3 residues: CASSSGTVPPGGETQYF. The CDR3 DNA sequence: TGTGCCAGCAGCTCCGGGACAGTTCCCCCGGGGGGAGAGACCCAGTACTTC.

The rearrangement uses TRBV3-1 and TRBJ2-5, with D possibly matching TRBD1 (5 bases). This CDR3 region has 15 residues. Germline V CDR1 and CDR2: LGHDT, YNNKEL (reference sequence). Trimming left V 4 bases short and J 1 base short, with 13 bases between. CDR3 region: CASSPWGSSQETQYF. CDR3 bases: TGTGCCAGCAGCCCCTGGGGCAGTTCCCAAGAGACCCAGTACTTC.

V is TRBV21-1 and J is TRBJ2-3; the table's D call of TRBD1 was not tested on the DNA. TRBV21-1 is termed a pseudogene. CDR3 size: 12 residues. DNA of the CDR3: TGTGCCAGCAGCCCCCTATCTGATACGCAGTATTTT. Its translation is CASSPLSDTQYF.